This T cell receptor (beta chain) was identified in a study of cytomegalovirus exposure and HLA in healthy donors. PCR employed 60 Vbeta and 13 Jbeta primers. Produced via immunoSEQ multiplex PCR; TCRdb's table is partial and in-frame only. The sample records around 89,000 clones, about 70% being singletons. Germline V gives CDR1 SQVTM, CDR2 ANQGSEA. The V and J ends lost 3 bases and 10 bases respectively, with 21 bases between them. The length of the CDR3 is 14 residues. The rearrangement uses TRBV29-1 and TRBJ1-2; maybe TRBD1 (5 bases). The specimen was PBMCs. This clonotype originated in a man in his forties in good health and CMV-seronegative. The CDR3 spells CSVDFEETVGFYTF. The CDR3 DNA reads as TGCAGCGTTGATTTTGAAGAGACAGTAGGGTTCTACACCTTC.